The clone carrying this T cell receptor beta chain occurred a few times. Its specificity is not known. The data were taken from a study of blood T cells in healthy people across ages. Study as a whole: The capture of about one barcoded beta molecule per two T cells was achieved by template switching.

General study points: Long-lived and aged donors differed, with more naive CD4+ cells and higher diversity in the long-lived.

A sample-barcoded 5' primer and a J-beta primer mix were used in a second PCR of roughly 7 to 11 cycles. TCRdb analysed the 5' RACE reads with MiXCR anew, one entry per CDR3 protein. Altogether some 1,500,000 distinct CDR3 sequences are present, roughly 43% being singletons, with the ten largest covering about 3.8%. The receptor was isolated from a woman aged 18 to 35 in good health. The sequenced sample consisted of blood.

This chain's CDR3 is CASSSLGDRDPHEQFF. CDR3 DNA: TGTGCCAGCAGCTCCCTAGGGGACAGGGACCCCCATGAGCAGTTCTTC. The rearrangement joins TRBV7-9 to TRBJ2-1, with TRBD1 matching over 9 bases. The CDR3 has 16 amino acids. CDR1 is SEHNR and CDR2 is FQNEAQ in the germline V gene (reference sequence). The V segment lost 4 bases and the J segment 8 bases; nucleotides outside the gene matches: 12.